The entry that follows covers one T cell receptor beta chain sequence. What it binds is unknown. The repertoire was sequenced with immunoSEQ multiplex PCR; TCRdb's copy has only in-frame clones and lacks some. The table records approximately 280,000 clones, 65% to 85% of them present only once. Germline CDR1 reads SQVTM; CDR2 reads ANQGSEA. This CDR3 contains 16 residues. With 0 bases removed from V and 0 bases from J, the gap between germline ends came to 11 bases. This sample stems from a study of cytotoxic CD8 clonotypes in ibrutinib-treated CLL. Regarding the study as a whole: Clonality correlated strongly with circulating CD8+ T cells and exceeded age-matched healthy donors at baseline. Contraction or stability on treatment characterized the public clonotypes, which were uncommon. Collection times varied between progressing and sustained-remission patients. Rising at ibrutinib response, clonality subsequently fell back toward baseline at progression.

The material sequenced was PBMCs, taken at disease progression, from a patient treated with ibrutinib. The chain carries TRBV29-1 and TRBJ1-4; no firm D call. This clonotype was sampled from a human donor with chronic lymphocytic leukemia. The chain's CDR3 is CSVEDWEGSTNEKLFF. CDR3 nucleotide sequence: TGCAGCGTTGAAGATTGGGAAGGGTCAACTAATGAAAAACTGTTTTTT. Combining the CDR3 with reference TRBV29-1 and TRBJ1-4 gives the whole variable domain SAVISQKPSRDICQRGTSLTIQCQVDSQVTMMFWYRQQPGQSLTLIATANQGSEATYESGFVIDKFPISRPNLTFSTLTVSNMSPEDSSIYLCSVEDWEGSTNEKLFFGSGTQLSVL.